The source of this T cell receptor (beta chain) is a study of OX40 agonist ivuxolimab in advanced cancers. Overall study context: Three dose-escalation patients had partial responses: one with hepatocellular carcinoma and two with cutaneous melanoma. Study-level points and caveats: At 0.1 to 3.0 mg/kg and by week 6, clonal expansion occurred in CD4+ and CD8+ blood T cells.

Clones were read by immunoSEQ multiplex PCR, and TCRdb kept only the in-frame ones, dropping some. The table includes about 76,000 clones, 85% detected once. Patients had blood sampled at baseline and again on cycle 4 day 1 and cycle 7 day 1. Details on this clone: As yet, its antigen is unknown.

The sample here was CD4+ or CD8+ T cells sorted from blood, taken in a trial of the OX40 agonist ivuxolimab. The TCR originated in an adult with an advanced solid tumor such as melanoma, head and neck, liver or kidney cancer.

The CDR3 protein is CASSAKETQYF. CDR3 nucleotide sequence: TGTGCCAGCAGCGCAAAAGAGACCCAGTACTTC. The V call is TRBV5-5, the J call TRBJ2-5, with D hard to call. Germline V gives CDR1 SGHKS, CDR2 YYEKEE (reference sequence). The CDR3 runs 11 residues. Trimming removed 4 bases from V and 3 bases from J, with 4 bases in between. Based on the CDR3 plus reference TRBV5-5 and TRBJ2-5, the full variable domain is DAGVTQSPTHLIKTRGQQVTLRCSPISGHKSVSWYQQVLGQGPQFIFQYYEKEERGRGNFPDRFSARQFPNYSSELNVNALLLGDSALYLCASSAKETQYFGPGTRLLVL.